This TCR beta chain was sequenced during a study of cytomegalovirus exposure and HLA in healthy donors. General study results and limits: CMV serostatus was the sole immune exposure data available. Evidence from a later analysis indicated that most CMV-associated TCR beta chains looked HLA-restricted.

The PCR made use of 60 Vbeta and 13 Jbeta primers. Original analysis: As a later analysis found, there were 70 million to 80 million unique TCR beta chains, of which around 10 million were shared. Some clones are missing from TCRdb's copy, which holds only in-frame ones; the method was immunoSEQ multiplex PCR. The DNA gave D and trimming, while V, J and clone size come from that table. The sample lists approximately 150,000 clones; roughly three quarters were seen once. Germline assignment: CDR1 MDHEN and CDR2 SYDVKM. With 5 bases removed from V and 2 bases from J, the gap between germline ends came to 15 bases. This CDR3 has 15 residues. On this clone: What it binds is unknown.

The sequenced sample was PBMCs. The V call is TRBV28, the J call TRBJ1-1; D might be TRBD1 (6 bases). This clonotype was obtained from a woman aged 18-29 years in good health and CMV-seronegative. The CDR3 DNA reads as TGTGCCAGCAGTCCGATGACAGGAGCTAACACTGAAGCTTTCTTT. This encodes CASSPMTGANTEAFF.